A selection of T cell receptor beta chains follows, all from one sample in a study of blood T cells in healthy people across ages. TCRdb called the 5' RACE reads again in MiXCR, with one record for every CDR3 protein. The data hold fewer than 2 million distinct CDR3 sequences, with about two fifths observed a single time. The specimen was blood. The receptors come from a human donor in good health. CDR3s include the opening cysteine and the closing phenylalanine or tryptophan. A D gene is named only where the DNA matches it firmly. Where a row states a size, it is once, few, many or the class of an expanded clone; other rows omit it.

TRBJ2-2 NA TRBV7-3 NA TGTGCCAGCAGCATCACAGGGACGAACACCGGGGAGCTGTTTTTT CASSITGTNTGELFF
TRBJ2-7 TRBD1 TRBV6-6 NA TGTGCCAGCAGCCTAGGGACAGGGGTGGCCCAGTACTTC CASSLGTGVAQYF
TRBJ1-2 NA TRBV11-2 NA TGTGCCAGCAGCTCCTCTGTGGGGGGCTACACCTTC CASSSSVGGYTF
TRBJ1-2 NA TRBV7-2 NA TGTGCCAGCAGCCGTGACTCAGGGGCTAACTATGGCTACACCTTC CASSRDSGANYGYTF
TRBJ1-1 NA TRBV7-6 NA TGTGCCAGCAGCTTGTCGGGCCCCGGCTCTGAAGCTTTCTTT CASSLSGPGSEAFF
TRBJ2-1 TRBD2 TRBV4-3 NA TGCGCCAGCAGCCAAGGCGGGGGGTGGCGTAGCTCCTACAATGAGCAGTTCTTC CASSQGGGWRSSYNEQFF
TRBJ2-3 NA TRBV2 many TGTGCCAGCAGCCAGTCCCGGTTAAATCTAGATACGCAGTATTTT CASSQSRLNLDTQYF
TRBJ2-5 NA TRBV2 NA TGTGCCAGCAGTGGGTGGGGCGAGACCCAGTACTTC CASSGWGETQYF
TRBJ2-3 NA TRBV7-3 many TGTGCCAGCAGCCCCTCCGGGGATACGCAGTATTTT CASSPSGDTQYF
TRBJ2-6 NA TRBV12-3/TRBV12-4 many TGTGCCAGCAGCCCGCGGAGCTCTGGGGCCAACGTCCTGACTTTC CASSPRSSGANVLTF
TRBJ2-1 NA TRBV12-3/TRBV12-4 few TGTGCCAGCAGTGGATGGGACCCCGAGCTCAGTAATGAGCAGTTCTTC CASSGWDPELSNEQFF
TRBJ2-1 NA TRBV12-3/TRBV12-4 NA TGTGCCAGCAGTTTCGTGTACAGCTACAATGAGCAGTTCTTC CASSFVYSYNEQFF
TRBJ2-7 NA TRBV20-1 few TGCAGTGCTAGCTTGAGCTCCTACGAGCAGTACTTC CSASLSSYEQYF
TRBJ2-3 TRBD2 TRBV7-2 NA TGTGCCAGCAGCCTACTAGCGGGAGCCCTTAGCACAGATACGCAGTATTTT CASSLLAGALSTDTQYF
TRBJ2-3 NA TRBV6-6 NA TGTGCCAGCAGTTACTTCGAGGCCCCTACGATTACAGATACGCAGTATTTT CASSYFEAPTITDTQYF
TRBJ1-5 TRBD1 TRBV28 NA TGTGCCAGCAGTTTAAGGGGACAGGGGTCTCAGCCCCAGCATTTT CASSLRGQGSQPQHF
TRBJ1-4 NA TRBV3-1 NA TGTGCCAGCAGCCCCACCGGGGCTACCGAAAAACTGTTTTTT CASSPTGATEKLFF
TRBJ1-1 NA TRBV12-3/TRBV12-4 NA TGTGCCAGCAGTTATCCGGGGGAAGAAGCTTTCTTT CASSYPGEEAFF
TRBJ2-7 TRBD2 TRBV10-3 few TGTGCCATCAGTGACACTAGCGGGACTTACAATGAGCAGTACTTC CAISDTSGTYNEQYF
TRBJ1-1 TRBD1 TRBV5-1 NA TGCGCCAGCAGCTTCCGACAGGGATCCACTGAAGCTTTCTTT CASSFRQGSTEAFF
TRBJ2-3 NA TRBV5-8 NA TGTGCCAGCAGCTTGGGCAAGGGGGTGTTGTCGGATACGCAGTATTTT CASSLGKGVLSDTQYF
TRBJ1-6 TRBD1 TRBV4-3 NA TGCGCCAGCAGCCAGAAGGGACAGGGGGGTTCACCCCTCCACTTT CASSQKGQGGSPLHF
TRBJ1-2 NA TRBV20-1 NA TGCAGTGCTAGCCCCCGGGGAGGCTATGGCTACACCTTC CSASPRGGYGYTF
TRBJ1-2 TRBD1 TRBV14 NA TGTGCCAGCAGCCAAGATCAGGGGGAATCCTATGGCTACACCTTC CASSQDQGESYGYTF
TRBJ1-4 NA TRBV7-2 NA TGTGTCAGCAGCTTGAACATAGCTAATGAAAAACTGTTTTTT CVSSLNIANEKLFF
TRBJ1-2 NA TRBV20-1 few TGCAGTGCTAGTCCTGATCCGGGCGGTGCGGGACCGGGCCACACCTTC CSASPDPGGAGPGHTF
TRBJ1-2 TRBD1 TRBV6-6 NA TGTGCCAGCAGTTTCGACAGGGAAGCGGGCTATGGCTACACCTTC CASSFDREAGYGYTF
TRBJ2-7 NA TRBV2 NA TGTGCCAGCACCGGGGATGGAGGGGGAGGGGAGCAGTACTTC CASTGDGGGGEQYF
TRBJ2-1 NA TRBV20-1 NA TGCAGTGCTGGTACCGGCCACAATGAGCAGTTCTTC CSAGTGHNEQFF
TRBJ2-7 NA TRBV7-2 NA TGTGCCAGCAGCTCGAGGGGGGGGGCGGTTCAGTATGAGCAGTACTTC CASSSRGGAVQYEQYF
TRBJ1-5 NA TRBV30 NA TGTGCCTGGAGTGATGGGGGGAGGCAGCCCCAGCATTTT CAWSDGGRQPQHF
TRBJ1-2 NA TRBV9 NA TGTGCCAGCAGATTGGGGAATGGCTACACCTTC CASRLGNGYTF
TRBJ2-3 NA TRBV2 NA TGTGCCAGCGAGAGTAGAACACGCACAGATACGCAGTATTTT CASESRTRTDTQYF
TRBJ2-2 NA TRBV27 NA TGTGCCAGCAGTTACTCGTGGGCGAACACCGGGGAGCTGTTTTTT CASSYSWANTGELFF
TRBJ2-1 TRBD2 TRBV20-1 NA TGCAGTGCTAAGGCTAGCGGGGGGGAAAGCTCCTACAATGAGCAGTTCTTC CSAKASGGESSYNEQFF
TRBJ2-3 NA TRBV12-3/TRBV12-4 NA TGTGCCAGCAGTTTCATAGCGGCCTTCCTCACAGATACGCAGTATTTT CASSFIAAFLTDTQYF
TRBJ2-1 NA TRBV21-1 NA TGTGCCAGCTACCCCCCGGGACTAGCGACTAATATCCACAATGAGCAGTTCTTC CASYPPGLATNIHNEQFF
TRBJ1-2 TRBD1 TRBV20-1 NA TGCAGTGCATTCGACAGGGGCGCTAACTATGGCTACACCTTC CSAFDRGANYGYTF
TRBJ1-2 NA TRBV25-1 NA TGTGCCAGCAGTGCGGGGGCAGGGGATGGCTACACCTTC CASSAGAGDGYTF
TRBJ1-3 TRBD1 TRBV29-1 NA TGCAGCGTTGGACAGGGGGTAGGAAACACCATATATTTT CSVGQGVGNTIYF
TRBJ2-7 NA TRBV2 NA TGTGCCAGCAGGGTGACGGGCTACGAGCAGTACTTC CASRVTGYEQYF
TRBJ1-1 NA TRBV7-2 few TGTGCCAGCAGCTTAGTTTTTTTTCAGAGTGAAGCTTTCTTT CASSLVFFQSEAFF
TRBJ2-3 TRBD2 TRBV10-3 NA TGTGCCATCCAGCGGGGGGACACAGATACGCAGTATTTT CAIQRGDTDTQYF
TRBJ1-2 NA TRBV6-1 few TGTGCCAGCAGCCCTAGTGGACACCCGTATGATGGCTACACCTTC CASSPSGHPYDGYTF
TRBJ2-2 NA TRBV6-2/TRBV6-3 NA TGTGCCAGCAGTTACACACACAGGGAAAGAACCGGGGGGCTGTTTTTT CASSYTHRERTGGLFF
TRBJ2-1 NA TRBV9 NA TGTGCCAGCAGCCCCCCGCCCAATTACAATGAGCAGTTCTTC CASSPPPNYNEQFF
TRBJ1-1 TRBD1 TRBV13 few TGTGCCAGCAGGAAAACTATGGGACAGCCCAACACTGAAGCTTTCTTT CASRKTMGQPNTEAFF
TRBJ1-2 NA TRBV29-1 few TGCAGCGTGGGGGGACACCGAGATAACTATGGCTACACCTTC CSVGGHRDNYGYTF
TRBJ1-2 NA TRBV5-1 NA TGCGCCAGCAGCTTGCAAGTCAGGGGAGGCTACACCTTC CASSLQVRGGYTF
TRBJ1-3 NA TRBV5-5 NA TGTGCCAGCAGCTTGTCCGTTTCCTCTGGAAACACCATATATTTT CASSLSVSSGNTIYF
TRBJ2-5 TRBD1 TRBV7-2 NA TGTGCCAGCAGCCAGACAGGGATGGAGACCCAGTACTTC CASSQTGMETQYF
TRBJ2-1 TRBD2 TRBV5-1 NA TGCGCCAGCAGCGCGAAGCGGGGGGGCTTAAATGGGCAGTTCTTC CASSAKRGGLNGQFF
TRBJ2-5 NA TRBV20-1 few TGCAGTGCTAGATCCACCTTCTTAGGTCGGGAGACCCAGTACTTC CSARSTFLGRETQYF